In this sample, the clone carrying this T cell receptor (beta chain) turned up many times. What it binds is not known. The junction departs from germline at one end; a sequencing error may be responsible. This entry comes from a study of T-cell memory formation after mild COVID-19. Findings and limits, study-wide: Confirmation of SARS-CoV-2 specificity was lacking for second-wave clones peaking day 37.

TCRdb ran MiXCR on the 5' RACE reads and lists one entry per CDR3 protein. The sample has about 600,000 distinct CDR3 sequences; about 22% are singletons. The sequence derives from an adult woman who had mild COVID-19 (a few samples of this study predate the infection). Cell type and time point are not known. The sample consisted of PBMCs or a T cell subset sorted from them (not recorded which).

The CDR3 is CASSLGGGSYEQYF. The CDR3 DNA follows: TGTGCCAGCAGCTTAGGTGGGGGAAGTTACGAGCAGTACTTC. The rearrangement uses TRBV5-1 and TRBJ2-7, with D possibly being TRBD1 or TRBD2 (5 bases each). Looked up from germline, CDR1 is SGHRS and CDR2 is YFSETQ. There are 14 residues in the CDR3.